This TCR beta chain originates from a study of blood T cell repertoires in COVID-19. For the study at large: The United States, Italy and Spain were the sources of the acute and convalescent COVID-19 samples.

Note on this clone: The junction departs from germline at one end; a sequencing error may be responsible.

Method: immunoSEQ multiplex PCR; TCRdb's copy keeps in-frame clones and lacks some. The sample has fewer than 60,000 clones, about 90% seen once. The CDR3 runs 15 residues. CDR1 and CDR2 from the germline V gene are SGDLS and YYNGEE. Sequencing was done on a sample of peripheral blood. This TCR derives from a human donor with active COVID-19. The donor label of this sample is uncertain. V and J are TRBV9 and TRBJ2-2; perhaps TRBD1 as D (6 bases). The CDR3 DNA is TGTGCCGGCAGCTCACAGGGTCAAAACACCGGGGAGCTGTTTTTT. Amino acids: CAGSSQGQNTGELFF. The entire variable domain, with the rest obtained from reference TRBV9 and TRBJ2-2, is as follows: DSGVTQTPKHLITATGQRVTLRCSPRSGDLSVYWYQQSLDQGLQFLIQYYNGEERAKGNILERFSAQQFPDLHSELNLSSLELGDSALYFCAGSSQGQNTGELFFGEGSRLTVL.